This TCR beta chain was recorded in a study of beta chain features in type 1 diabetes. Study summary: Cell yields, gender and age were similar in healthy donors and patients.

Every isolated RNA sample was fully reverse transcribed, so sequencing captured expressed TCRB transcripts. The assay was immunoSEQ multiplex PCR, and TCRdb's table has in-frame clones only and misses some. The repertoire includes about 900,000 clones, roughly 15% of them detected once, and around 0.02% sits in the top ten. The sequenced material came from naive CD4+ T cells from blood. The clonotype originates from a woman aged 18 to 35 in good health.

The CDR3 nucleotides are TGTGCCAGCAGCGTTACTACTAGCGGGAGTTCGTACACCGGGGAGCTGTTTTTT. This translates into CASSVTTSGSSYTGELFF. The chain is built from TRBV9 and TRBJ2-2, with 11 bases lining up with TRBD2. Germline CDR1 SGDLS, CDR2 YYNGEE. The CDR3 is 18 residues long. V lost 2 bases to trimming and J lost 3 bases; unmatched junction nucleotides: 9.